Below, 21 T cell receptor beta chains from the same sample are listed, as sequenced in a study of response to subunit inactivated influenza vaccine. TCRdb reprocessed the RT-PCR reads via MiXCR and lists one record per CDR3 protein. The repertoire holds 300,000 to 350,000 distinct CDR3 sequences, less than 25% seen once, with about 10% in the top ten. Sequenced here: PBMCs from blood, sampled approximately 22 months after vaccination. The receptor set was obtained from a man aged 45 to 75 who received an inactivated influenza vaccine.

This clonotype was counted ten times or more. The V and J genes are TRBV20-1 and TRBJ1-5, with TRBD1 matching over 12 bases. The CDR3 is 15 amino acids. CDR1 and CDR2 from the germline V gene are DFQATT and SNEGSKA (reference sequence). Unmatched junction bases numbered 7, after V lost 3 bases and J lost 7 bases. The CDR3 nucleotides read TGCAGTGCTAGCGATAGGGACAGGGGGCGCCAGCCCCAGCATTTT. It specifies CSASDRDRGRQPQHF.

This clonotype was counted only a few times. CDR3 amino acids: CSAAGMDSPLHF. The DNA for the CDR3 is TGCAGTGCCGCAGGGATGGATTCACCCCTCCACTTT. V usage is TRBV20-1 and J usage is TRBJ1-6, with D perhaps TRBD1 (5 bases). The V end lost 6 bases, the J end lost 8 bases, and 11 bases lay between the germline ends. The CDR3 covers 12 residues. Germline loops: CDR1 DFQATT, CDR2 SNEGSKA (reference sequence).

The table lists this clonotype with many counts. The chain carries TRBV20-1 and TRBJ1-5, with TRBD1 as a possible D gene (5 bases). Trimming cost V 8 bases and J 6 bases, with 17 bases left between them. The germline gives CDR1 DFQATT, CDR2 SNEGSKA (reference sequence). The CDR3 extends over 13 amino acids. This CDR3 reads CSLGMGVGQPQHF. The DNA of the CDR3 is TGCAGTCTGGGTATGGGGGTCGGTCAGCCCCAGCATTTT.

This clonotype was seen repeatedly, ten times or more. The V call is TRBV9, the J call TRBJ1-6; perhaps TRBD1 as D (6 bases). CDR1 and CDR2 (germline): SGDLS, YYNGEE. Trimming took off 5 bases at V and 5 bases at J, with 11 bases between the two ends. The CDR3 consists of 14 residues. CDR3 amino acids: CASSRTADNSPLHF. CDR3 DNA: TGTGCCAGCAGTCGGACAGCCGATAATTCACCCCTCCACTTT.

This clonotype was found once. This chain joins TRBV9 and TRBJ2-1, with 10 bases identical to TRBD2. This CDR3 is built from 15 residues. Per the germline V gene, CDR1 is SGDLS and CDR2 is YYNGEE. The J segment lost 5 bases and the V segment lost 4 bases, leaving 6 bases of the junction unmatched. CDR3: CASSITSGANNEQFF. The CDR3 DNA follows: TGTGCCAGCAGCATAACTAGCGGGGCAAACAATGAGCAGTTCTTC. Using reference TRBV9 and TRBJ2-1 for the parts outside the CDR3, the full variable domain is DSGVTQTPKHLITATGQRVTLRCSPRSGDLSVYWYQQSLDQGLQFLIQYYNGEERAKGNILERFSAQQFPDLHSELNLSSLELGDSALYFCASSITSGANNEQFFGPGTRLTVL.

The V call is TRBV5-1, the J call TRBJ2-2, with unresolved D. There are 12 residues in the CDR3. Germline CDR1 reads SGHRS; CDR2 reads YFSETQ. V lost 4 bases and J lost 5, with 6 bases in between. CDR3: CASSMGTGELFF. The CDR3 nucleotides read TGCGCCAGCAGCATGGGGACCGGGGAGCTGTTTTTT.

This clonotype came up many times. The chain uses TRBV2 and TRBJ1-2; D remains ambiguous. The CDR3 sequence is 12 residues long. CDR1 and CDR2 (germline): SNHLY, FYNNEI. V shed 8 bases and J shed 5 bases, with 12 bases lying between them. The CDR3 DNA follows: TGTGCCAGCGGGCAGGAGCATTATGGCTACACCTTC. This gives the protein CASGQEHYGYTF.

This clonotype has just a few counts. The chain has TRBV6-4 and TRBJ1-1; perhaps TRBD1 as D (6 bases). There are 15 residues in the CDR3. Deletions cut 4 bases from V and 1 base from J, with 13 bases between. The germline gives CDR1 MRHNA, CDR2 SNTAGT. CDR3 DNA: TGTGCCAGCAGTGTCCCAGGGGTGTCGAACACTGAAGCTTTCTTT. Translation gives CASSVPGVSNTEAFF.

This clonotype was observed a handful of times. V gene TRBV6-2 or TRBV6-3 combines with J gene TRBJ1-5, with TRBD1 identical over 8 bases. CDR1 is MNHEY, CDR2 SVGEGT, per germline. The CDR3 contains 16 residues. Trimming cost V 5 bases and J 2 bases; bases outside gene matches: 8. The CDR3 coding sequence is TGTGCCAGCAGTGACTGGGCAGGGGGCGGCAATCAGCCCCAGCATTTT. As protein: CASSDWAGGGNQPQHF.

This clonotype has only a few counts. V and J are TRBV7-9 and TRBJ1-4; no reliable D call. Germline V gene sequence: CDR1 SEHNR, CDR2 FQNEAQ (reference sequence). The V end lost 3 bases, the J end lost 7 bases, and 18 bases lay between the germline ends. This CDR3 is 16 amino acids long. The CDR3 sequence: CASSFSSGSFGEKLFF. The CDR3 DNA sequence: TGTGCCAGCAGCTTCTCATCGGGGTCTTTCGGTGAAAAACTGTTTTTT.

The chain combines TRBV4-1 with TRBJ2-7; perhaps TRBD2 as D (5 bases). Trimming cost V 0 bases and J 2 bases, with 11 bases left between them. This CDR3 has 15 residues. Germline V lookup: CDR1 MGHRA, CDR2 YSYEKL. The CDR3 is CASSQEVDFAYEQYF. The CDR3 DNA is TGCGCCAGCAGCCAAGAGGTGGACTTTGCCTACGAGCAGTACTTC.

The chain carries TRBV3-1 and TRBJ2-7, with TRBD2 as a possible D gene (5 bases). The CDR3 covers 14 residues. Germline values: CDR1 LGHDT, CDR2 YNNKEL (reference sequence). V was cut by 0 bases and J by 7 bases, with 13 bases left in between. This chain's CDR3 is CASSQETQAGEQYF. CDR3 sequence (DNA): TGTGCCAGCAGCCAAGAGACCCAGGCGGGTGAGCAGTACTTC.

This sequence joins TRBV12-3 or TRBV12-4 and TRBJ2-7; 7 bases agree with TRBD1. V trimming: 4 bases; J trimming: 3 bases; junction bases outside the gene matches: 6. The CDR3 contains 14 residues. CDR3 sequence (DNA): TGTGCCAGCAGTTCCGAGGGACAGTACTACGAGCAGTACTTC. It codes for CASSSEGQYYEQYF.

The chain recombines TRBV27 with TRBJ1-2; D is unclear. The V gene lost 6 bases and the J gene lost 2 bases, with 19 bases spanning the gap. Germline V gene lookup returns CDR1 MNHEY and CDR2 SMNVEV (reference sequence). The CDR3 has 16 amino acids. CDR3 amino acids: CASSPYVRGGNYGYTF. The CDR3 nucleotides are TGTGCCAGCAGCCCATACGTGCGGGGTGGGAACTATGGCTACACCTTC.

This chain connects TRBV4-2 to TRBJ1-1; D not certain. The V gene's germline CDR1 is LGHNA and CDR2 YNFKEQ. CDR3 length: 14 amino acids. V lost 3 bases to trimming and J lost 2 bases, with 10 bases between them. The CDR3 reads CASSHPRGNTEAFF. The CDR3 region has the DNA TGTGCCAGCAGCCACCCCCGGGGAAACACTGAAGCTTTCTTT.

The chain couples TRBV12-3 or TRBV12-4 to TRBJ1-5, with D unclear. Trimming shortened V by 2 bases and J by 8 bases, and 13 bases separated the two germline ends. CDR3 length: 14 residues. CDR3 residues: CASSLQGEYEPQHF. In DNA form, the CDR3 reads TGTGCCAGCAGTTTACAAGGAGAATATGAGCCCCAGCATTTT.

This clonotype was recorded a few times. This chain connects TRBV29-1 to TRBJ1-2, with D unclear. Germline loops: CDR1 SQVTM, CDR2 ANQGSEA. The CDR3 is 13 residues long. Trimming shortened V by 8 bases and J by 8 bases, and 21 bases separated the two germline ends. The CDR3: CSTYEPLYWGYTF. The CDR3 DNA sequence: TGCAGCACATACGAACCGCTGTATTGGGGCTACACCTTC.

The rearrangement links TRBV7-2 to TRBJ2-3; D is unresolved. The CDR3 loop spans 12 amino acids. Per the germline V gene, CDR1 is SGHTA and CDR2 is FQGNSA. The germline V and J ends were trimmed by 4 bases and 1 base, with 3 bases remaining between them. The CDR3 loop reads CASSWGTDTQYF. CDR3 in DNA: TGTGCCAGCAGCTGGGGCACAGATACGCAGTATTTT.

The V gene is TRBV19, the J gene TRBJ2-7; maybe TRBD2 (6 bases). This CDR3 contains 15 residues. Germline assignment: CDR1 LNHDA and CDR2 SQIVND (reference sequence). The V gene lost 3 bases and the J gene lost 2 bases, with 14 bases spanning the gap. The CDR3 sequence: CASSMVGGGTYEQYF. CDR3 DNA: TGTGCCAGTAGTATGGTCGGTGGGGGGACCTACGAGCAGTACTTC.

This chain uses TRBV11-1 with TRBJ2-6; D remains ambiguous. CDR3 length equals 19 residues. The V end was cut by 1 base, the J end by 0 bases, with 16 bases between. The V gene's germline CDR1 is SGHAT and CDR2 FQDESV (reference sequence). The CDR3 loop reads CASSLVEARPFSGANVLTF. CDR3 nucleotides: TGTGCCAGCAGCTTAGTAGAGGCCAGGCCCTTCTCTGGGGCCAACGTCCTGACTTTC. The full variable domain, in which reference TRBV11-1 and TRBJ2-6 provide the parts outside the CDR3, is EAEVAQSPRYKITEKSQAVAFWCDPISGHATLYWYRQILGQGPELLVQFQDESVVDDSQLPKDRFSAERLKGVDSTLKIQPAELGDSAMYLCASSLVEARPFSGANVLTFGAGSRLTVL.

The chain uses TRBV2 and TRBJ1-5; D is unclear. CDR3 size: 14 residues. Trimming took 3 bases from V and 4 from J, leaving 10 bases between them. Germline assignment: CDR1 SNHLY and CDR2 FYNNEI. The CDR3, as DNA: TGTGCCAGCAGTGAGGGGATGAAGAATCAGCCCCAGCATTTT. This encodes CASSEGMKNQPQHF.